This TCR delta chain was found in a study of Vδ1+ human thymocytes listed by TCRdb under 2018. At the level of the whole study: The study characterised mRNA-level TRG and TRD CDR3 repertoires of highly purified Vdelta1+ thymocytes from young children as a data resource. Earlier work had validated the multiplex-based CDR3 amplicon strategy against 5'RACE-based methods for generating CDR3 amplicons.

Study-level results and caveats: Although sort purity was high, about a fifth of thymic TRD sequences were Vdelta2 (with a few Vdelta3), in contrast to the peripheral blood Vdelta1+ controls. Many TRG clonotypes were shared between donors (up to about 6.9x10^3), whereas TRD repertoires were essentially private (max roughly 100 shared). Because no clustering by age or sex was observed, donors were not stratified by these variables in the analyses. The authors advised highly purified populations and single-cell validation, since unexpected Vdelta2 sequences could cause misinterpretation of bulk repertoire data. Thymic TRG and TRD repertoires appeared highly polyclonal with Gaussian CDR3 length distributions, unlike oligoclonal peripheral blood repertoires.

V and J lose 3 bases and 5 bases, and a span of 19 bases separates them. The CDR3 runs 16 residues from the cysteine to the phenylalanine. Only CDR3 DNA is held: 48 bases, read in frame from base 1. The germline V gene specifies TSWWSYY as CDR1 and QGS as CDR2. RNA extraction was performed with the RNeasy mini kit, and reverse transcription was done with Superscript III. CDR3 amplicons were produced by multiplex PCR using pooled V-gene forward primers and a constant-region reverse primer with Illumina adaptor overhangs. After gel purification, amplicons were indexed with Nextera index primers over roughly 8 extra PCR cycles and were then purified with AMPure XP beads. The libraries were sequenced on an Illumina MiSeq using paired-end 250 bp reads, dual indexing and an approximately 20% PhiX spike-in. The original methods were these. FastQC was used to check read quality, and ea-utils fastq-join was used to merge TRG read pairs. Sequences were annotated with IMGT/HighV-QUEST, keeping only productive sequences with unambiguous V-gene assignment; clonotypes were defined by identical CDR3 sequence. VDJtools 1.1.1, tcR 2.2.3, Treemap and vegan Shannon diversity in R 3.4.4 were used for downstream analysis. Public reads were reanalyzed in TCRdb with CATT, and rows carrying the same DNA were merged afterwards. TCRdb, not the authors, supplied the V and J calls. Present in this sample are 54,000 or so delta-chain clones, roughly 15% of which were seen just once. The ten largest make up 0.5% of the sample.

Thymic samples were depleted of alphabeta T cells, then CD3+ TCRVdelta1+ TCRVdelta2- thymocytes were FACS-sorted. A purity of roughly 98% to 99.6% was achieved for sorted Vdelta1+ thymocytes. The thymic specimens were obtained from 8 paediatric patients who were undergoing corrective cardiac surgery and ranged in age from roughly 5 days to 17 months. Thymic tissue was dispersed and mononuclear cells isolated on a Histopaque-1077 density gradient. The staining antibodies were anti-TCRVdelta1 clone TS8.2, anti-TCRVdelta2 clone B6, anti-CD3 clone HIT3a and anti-TCRalphabeta clone IP26. This clone occurred a few times. This receptor's antigen is unknown. The input lacks base qualities; no much larger clone sits a single base away.

The TCR comes from a boy in the first two years of life who had congenital heart surgery. The sequenced material came from Vdelta1+ gamma-delta thymocytes from the thymus. The cell subset or site label for this specimen denotes: FACS-sorted CD3+ TCRalphabeta- TCRVdelta1+ TCRVdelta2- thymocytes. The chain couples TRDV1 to TRDJ1; possibly the D gene is TRDD3, per 5 matching bases. At the DNA level, the sequence is TGTGCTCTTGGGGAGGGCCCAGAGGATAAGGTGGATAAACTCATCTTT. Its product reads: CALGEGPEDKVDKLIF.